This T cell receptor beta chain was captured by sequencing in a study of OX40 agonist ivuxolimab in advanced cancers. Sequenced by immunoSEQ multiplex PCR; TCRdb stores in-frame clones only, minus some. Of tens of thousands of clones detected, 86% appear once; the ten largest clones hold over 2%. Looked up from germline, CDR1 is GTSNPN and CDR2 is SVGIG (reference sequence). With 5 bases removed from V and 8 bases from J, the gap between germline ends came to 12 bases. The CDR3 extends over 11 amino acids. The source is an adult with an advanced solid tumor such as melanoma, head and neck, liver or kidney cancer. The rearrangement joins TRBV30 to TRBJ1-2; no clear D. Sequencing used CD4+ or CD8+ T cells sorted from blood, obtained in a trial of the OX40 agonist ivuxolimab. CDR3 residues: CAWGGDLGYTF. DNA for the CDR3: TGTGCCTGGGGCGGGGATTTGGGCTACACCTTC.